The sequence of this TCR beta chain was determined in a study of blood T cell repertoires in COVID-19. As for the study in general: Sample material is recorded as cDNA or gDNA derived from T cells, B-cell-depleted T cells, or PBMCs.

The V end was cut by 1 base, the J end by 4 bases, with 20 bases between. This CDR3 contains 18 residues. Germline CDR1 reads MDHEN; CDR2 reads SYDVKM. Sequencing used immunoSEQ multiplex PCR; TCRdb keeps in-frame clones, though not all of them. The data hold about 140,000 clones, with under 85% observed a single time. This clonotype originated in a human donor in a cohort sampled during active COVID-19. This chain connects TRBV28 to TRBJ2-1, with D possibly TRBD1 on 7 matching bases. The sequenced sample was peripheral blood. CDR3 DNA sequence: TGTGCCAGCAGTTTATCACAGGGGAGCGCGGGGCGGTACAATGAGCAGTTCTTC. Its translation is CASSLSQGSAGRYNEQFF.